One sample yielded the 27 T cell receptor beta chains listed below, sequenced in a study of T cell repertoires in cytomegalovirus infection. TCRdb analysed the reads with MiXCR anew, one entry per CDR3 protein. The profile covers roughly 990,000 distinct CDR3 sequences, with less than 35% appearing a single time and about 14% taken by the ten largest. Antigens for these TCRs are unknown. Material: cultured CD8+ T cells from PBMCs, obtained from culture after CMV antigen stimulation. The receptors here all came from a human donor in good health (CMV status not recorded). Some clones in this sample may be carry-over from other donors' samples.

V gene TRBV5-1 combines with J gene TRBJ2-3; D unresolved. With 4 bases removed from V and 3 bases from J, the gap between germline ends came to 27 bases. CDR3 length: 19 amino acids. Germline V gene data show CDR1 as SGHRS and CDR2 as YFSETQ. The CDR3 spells CASSITPPAARMRTDTQYF. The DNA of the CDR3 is TGCGCCAGCAGCATAACACCTCCGGCGGCTAGAATGAGGACAGATACGCAGTATTTT.

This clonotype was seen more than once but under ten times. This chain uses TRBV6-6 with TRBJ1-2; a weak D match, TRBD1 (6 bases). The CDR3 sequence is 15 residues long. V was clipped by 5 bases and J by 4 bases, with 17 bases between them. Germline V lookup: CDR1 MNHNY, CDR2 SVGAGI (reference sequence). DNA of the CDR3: TGTGCCAGCAGTGAGACTAGGACAGCCACCTATGGCTACACCTTC. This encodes CASSETRTATYGYTF.

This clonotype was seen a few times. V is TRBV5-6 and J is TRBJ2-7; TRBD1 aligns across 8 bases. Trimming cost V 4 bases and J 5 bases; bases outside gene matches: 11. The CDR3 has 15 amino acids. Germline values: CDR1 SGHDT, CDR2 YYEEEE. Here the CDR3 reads CASSGAGTGPHEQYV. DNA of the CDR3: TGTGCCAGCAGCGGCGCCGGGACAGGTCCCCACGAGCAGTACGTC.

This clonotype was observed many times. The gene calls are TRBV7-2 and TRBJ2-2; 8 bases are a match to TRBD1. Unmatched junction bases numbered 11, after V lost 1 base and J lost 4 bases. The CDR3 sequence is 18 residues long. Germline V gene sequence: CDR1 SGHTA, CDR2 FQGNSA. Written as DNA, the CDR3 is TGTGCCAGCAGCTTAGTCCGGTGGCAGGGGGCGGGCACCGGGGAGCTGTTTTTT. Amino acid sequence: CASSLVRWQGAGTGELFF. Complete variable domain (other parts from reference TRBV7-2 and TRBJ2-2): GAGVSQSPSNKVTEKGKDVELRCDPISGHTALYWYRQSLGQGLEFLIYFQGNSAPDKSGLPSDRFSAERTGGSVSTLTIQRTQQEDSAVYLCASSLVRWQGAGTGELFFGEGSRLTVL.

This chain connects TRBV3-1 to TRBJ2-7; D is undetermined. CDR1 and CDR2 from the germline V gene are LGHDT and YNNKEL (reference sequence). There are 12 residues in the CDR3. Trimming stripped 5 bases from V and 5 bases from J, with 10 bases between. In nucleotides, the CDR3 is TGTGCCAGCAGCTGGGTCAACAACGAGCAGTACTTC. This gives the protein CASSWVNNEQYF.

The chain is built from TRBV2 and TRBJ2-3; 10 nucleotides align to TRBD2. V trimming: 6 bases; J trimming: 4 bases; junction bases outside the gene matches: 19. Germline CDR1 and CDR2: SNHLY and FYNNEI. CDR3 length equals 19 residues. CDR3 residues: CASSDNSPIVAGGSDTQYF. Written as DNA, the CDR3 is TGTGCCAGCAGCGATAATTCCCCTATCGTAGCGGGGGGCTCAGATACGCAGTATTTT.

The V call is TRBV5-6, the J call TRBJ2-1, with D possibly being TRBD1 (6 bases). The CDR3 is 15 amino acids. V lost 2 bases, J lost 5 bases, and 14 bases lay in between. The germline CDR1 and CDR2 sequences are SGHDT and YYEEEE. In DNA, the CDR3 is TGTGCCAGCAGCTTTTGGAACAGGGCCCACAATGAGCAGTTCTTC. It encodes CASSFWNRAHNEQFF.

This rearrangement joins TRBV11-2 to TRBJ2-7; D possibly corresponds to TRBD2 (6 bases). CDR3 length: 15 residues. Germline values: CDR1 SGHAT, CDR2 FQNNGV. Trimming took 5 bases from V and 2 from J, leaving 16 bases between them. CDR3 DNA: TGTGCCAGCAGCGCTACCGGGACTGTACCCTACGAGCAGTACTTC. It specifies CASSATGTVPYEQYF.

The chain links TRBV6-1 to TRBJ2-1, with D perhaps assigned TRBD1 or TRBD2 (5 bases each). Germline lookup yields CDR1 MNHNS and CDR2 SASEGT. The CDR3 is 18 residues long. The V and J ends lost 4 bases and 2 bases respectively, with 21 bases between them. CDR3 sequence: CASSAHPKEVGAYNEQFF. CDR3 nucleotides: TGTGCCAGCAGTGCCCACCCGAAGGAGGTGGGGGCCTACAATGAGCAGTTCTTC.

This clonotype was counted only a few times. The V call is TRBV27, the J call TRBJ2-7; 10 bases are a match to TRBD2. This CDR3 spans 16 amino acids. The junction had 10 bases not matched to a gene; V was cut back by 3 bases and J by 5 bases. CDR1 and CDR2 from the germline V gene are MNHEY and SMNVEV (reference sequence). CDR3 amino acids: CASSFRLAGADDEQYF. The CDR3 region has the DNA TGTGCCAGCAGTTTCCGCCTAGCGGGGGCAGACGACGAGCAGTACTTC.

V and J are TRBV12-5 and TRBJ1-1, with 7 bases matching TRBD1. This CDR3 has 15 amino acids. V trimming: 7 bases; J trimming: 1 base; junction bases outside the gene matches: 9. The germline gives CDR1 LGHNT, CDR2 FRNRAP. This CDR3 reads CASATRQGRNTEAFF. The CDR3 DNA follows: TGTGCTAGTGCTACTCGACAGGGACGGAACACTGAAGCTTTCTTT.

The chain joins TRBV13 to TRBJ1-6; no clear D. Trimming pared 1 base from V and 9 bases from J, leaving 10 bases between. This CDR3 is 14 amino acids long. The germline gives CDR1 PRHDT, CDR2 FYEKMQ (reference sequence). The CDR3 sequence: CASSLDRGASPLHF. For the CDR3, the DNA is TGTGCCAGCAGCTTAGACCGGGGAGCTTCACCCCTCCACTTT.

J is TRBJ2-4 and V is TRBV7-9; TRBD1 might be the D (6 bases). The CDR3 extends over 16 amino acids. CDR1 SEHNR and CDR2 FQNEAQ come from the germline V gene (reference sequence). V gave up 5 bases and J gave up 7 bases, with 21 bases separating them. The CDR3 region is CASSPDRNEVWNIQYF. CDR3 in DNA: TGTGCCAGCAGCCCAGACAGGAATGAAGTCTGGAACATTCAGTACTTC.

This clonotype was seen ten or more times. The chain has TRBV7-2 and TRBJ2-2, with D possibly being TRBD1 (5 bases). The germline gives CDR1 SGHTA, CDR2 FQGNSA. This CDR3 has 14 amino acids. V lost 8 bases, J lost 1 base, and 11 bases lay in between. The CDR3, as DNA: TGTGCCAGCTATCGTAGGGGGAACACCGGGGAGCTGTTTTTT. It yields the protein CASYRRGNTGELFF. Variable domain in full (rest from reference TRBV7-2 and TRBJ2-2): GAGVSQSPSNKVTEKGKDVELRCDPISGHTALYWYRQSLGQGLEFLIYFQGNSAPDKSGLPSDRFSAERTGGSVSTLTIQRTQQEDSAVYLCASYRRGNTGELFFGEGSRLTVL.

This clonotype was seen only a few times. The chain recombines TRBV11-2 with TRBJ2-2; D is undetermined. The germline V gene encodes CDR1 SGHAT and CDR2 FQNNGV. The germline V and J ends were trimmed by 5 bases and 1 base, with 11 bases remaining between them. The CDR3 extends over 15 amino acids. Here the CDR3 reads CASSPFPQNTGELFF. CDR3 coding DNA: TGTGCCAGCAGCCCGTTCCCGCAGAACACCGGGGAGCTGTTTTTT.

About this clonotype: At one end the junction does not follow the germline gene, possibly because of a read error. CDR3 region: CANSHGRGIKQPQHF. The CDR3 DNA reads as TGTGCCAACAGCCACGGGCGGGGCATCAAACAGCCCCAGCATTTT. The V call is TRBV7-9, the J call TRBJ1-5; TRBD1 is a possible D gene (5 bases). The CDR3 is made up of 15 amino acids. Per the germline V gene, CDR1 is SEHNR and CDR2 is FQNEAQ (reference sequence).

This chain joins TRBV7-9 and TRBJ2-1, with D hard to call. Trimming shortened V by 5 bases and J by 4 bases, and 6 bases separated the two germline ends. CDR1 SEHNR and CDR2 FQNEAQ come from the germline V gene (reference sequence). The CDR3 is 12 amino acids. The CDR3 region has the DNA TGTGCCAGCAGCAAAGAATACAATGAGCAGTTCTTC. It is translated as CASSKEYNEQFF.

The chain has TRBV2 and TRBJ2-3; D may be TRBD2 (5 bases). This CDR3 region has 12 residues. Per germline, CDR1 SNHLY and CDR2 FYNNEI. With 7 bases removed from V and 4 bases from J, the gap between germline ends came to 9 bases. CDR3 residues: CASIEGSDTQYF. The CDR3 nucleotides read TGTGCCAGCATCGAGGGATCAGATACGCAGTATTTT.

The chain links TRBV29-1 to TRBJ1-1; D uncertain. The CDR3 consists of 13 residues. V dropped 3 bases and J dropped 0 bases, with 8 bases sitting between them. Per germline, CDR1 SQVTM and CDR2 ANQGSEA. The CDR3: CSVDREVNTEAFF. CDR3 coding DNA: TGCAGCGTTGATAGGGAGGTGAACACTGAAGCTTTCTTT.

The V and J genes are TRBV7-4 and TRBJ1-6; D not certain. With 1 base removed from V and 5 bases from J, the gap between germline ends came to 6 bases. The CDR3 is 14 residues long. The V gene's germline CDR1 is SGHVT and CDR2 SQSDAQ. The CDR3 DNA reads TGTGCCAGCAGCTTAGTCCAGAATAATTCACCCCTCCACTTT. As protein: CASSLVQNNSPLHF.

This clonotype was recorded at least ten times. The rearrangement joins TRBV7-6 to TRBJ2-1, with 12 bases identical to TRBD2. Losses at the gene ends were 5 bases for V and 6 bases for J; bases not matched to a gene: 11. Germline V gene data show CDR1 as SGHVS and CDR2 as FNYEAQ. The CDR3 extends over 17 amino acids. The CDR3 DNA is TGTGCCAGCAGCGGGACTCCTAGCGGGGGGGCCGGCAATGAGCAGTTCTTC. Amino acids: CASSGTPSGGAGNEQFF. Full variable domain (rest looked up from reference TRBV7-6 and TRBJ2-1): GAGVSQSPRYKVTKRGQDVALRCDPISGHVSLYWYRQALGQGPEFLTYFNYEAQQDKSGLPNDRFSAERPEGSISTLTIQRTEQRDSAMYRCASSGTPSGGAGNEQFFGPGTRLTVL.

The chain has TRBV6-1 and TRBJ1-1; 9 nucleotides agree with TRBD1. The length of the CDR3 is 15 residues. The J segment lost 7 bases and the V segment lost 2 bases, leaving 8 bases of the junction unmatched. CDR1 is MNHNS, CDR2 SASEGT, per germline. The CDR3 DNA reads TGTGCCAGCAGTGAAAGGGGACAGGGAGTCCATGAAGCTTTCTTT. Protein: CASSERGQGVHEAFF.

The CDR3 region has the DNA TGTGCCAGCAGTGAAGGAAGGGCCGATACGCAGTATTTT. Its translation: CASSEGRADTQYF. This chain joins TRBV2 and TRBJ2-3; no definite D call. This CDR3 region has 13 residues. Germline assignment: CDR1 SNHLY and CDR2 FYNNEI. The ends were cut back, 1 base at V and 6 bases at J, with 8 bases in the middle.

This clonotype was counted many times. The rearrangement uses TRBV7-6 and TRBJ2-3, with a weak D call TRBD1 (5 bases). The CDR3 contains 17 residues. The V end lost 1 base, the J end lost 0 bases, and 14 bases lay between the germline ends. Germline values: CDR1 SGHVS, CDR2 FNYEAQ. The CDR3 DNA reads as TGTGCCAGCAGCTTAGAGGTCGCGACAGCCAGCACAGATACGCAGTATTTT. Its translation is CASSLEVATASTDTQYF.

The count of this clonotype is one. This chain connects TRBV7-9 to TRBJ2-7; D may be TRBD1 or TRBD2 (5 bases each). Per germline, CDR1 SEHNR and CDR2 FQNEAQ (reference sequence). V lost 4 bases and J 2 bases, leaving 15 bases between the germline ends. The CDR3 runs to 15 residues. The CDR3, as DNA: TGTGCCAGCAGCTCAAGGGGACCGCCAGCCTACGAGCAGTACGTC. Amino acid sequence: CASSSRGPPAYEQYV.

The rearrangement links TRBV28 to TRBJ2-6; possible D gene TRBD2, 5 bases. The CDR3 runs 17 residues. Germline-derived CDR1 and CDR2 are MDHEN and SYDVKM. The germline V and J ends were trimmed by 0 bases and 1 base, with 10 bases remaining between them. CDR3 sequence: CASSLWAPGSGANVLTF. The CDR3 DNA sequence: TGTGCCAGCAGTTTATGGGCCCCGGGGTCTGGGGCCAACGTCCTGACTTTC.

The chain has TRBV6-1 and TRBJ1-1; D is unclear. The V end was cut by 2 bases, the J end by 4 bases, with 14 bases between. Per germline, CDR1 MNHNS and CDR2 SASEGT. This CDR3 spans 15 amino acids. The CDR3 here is CASSESAWGSTEAFF. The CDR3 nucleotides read TGTGCCAGCAGTGAATCAGCATGGGGAAGCACTGAAGCTTTCTTT.